This entry lists 11 T cell receptor beta chains sequenced from one sample in a study of Ad26.COV2.S vaccination and SARS-CoV-2 variants. The assay was immunoSEQ multiplex PCR, and TCRdb's table has in-frame clones only and misses some. This table has about 410,000 clones, approximately 90% appearing once. The treatment denotes: over 15 received Ad26.COV2.S at low or high dose, single or two shots; a few received placebo; per-sample allocation not given. The investigators took samples on day 63 after the first vaccine or placebo injection. The material sequenced was peripheral blood, taken in a trial of Ad26.COV2.S vaccine versus placebo. Receptors were obtained from a person between 18 and 65 years old who received the Ad26.COV2.S COVID-19 vaccine or a placebo.

The rearrangement links TRBV19 to TRBJ2-2; D is undetermined. The CDR3 covers 16 residues. Trimming cost V 1 base and J 5 bases, with 14 bases left between them. Germline CDR1 reads LNHDA; CDR2 reads SQIVND (reference sequence). This chain's CDR3 is CASSIGFLPATGELFF. DNA for the CDR3: TGTGCCAGTAGTATAGGCTTCCTCCCGGCAACCGGGGAGCTGTTTTTT.

The chain is built from TRBV5-1 and TRBJ1-1; a weak D match, TRBD1 (6 bases). Germline CDR1 SGHRS, CDR2 YFSETQ. The CDR3 length is 13 residues. The V gene lost 4 bases and the J gene lost 8 bases, with 15 bases spanning the gap. The CDR3 here is CASSLTQGTEAFF. For the CDR3, the DNA is TGCGCCAGCAGCCTAACACAGGGAACCGAAGCTTTCTTT.

The CDR3 nucleotides are TGTGCCAGCAGCCCCCCATCCGGACAGGGGCCCTATGGCTACACCTTC. As protein: CASSPPSGQGPYGYTF. This chain links TRBV28 with TRBJ1-2; TRBD1 matches at 9 bases. Germline V CDR1 and CDR2: MDHEN, SYDVKM. The CDR3 is 16 residues long. The trim removed 6 bases at V and 4 bases at J, leaving 12 bases unmatched.

This clone showed up just once. This sequence joins TRBV27 and TRBJ2-7; 7 positions match TRBD1. After removal of 5 bases from V and 6 bases from J, the junction contained 7 bases not matched to a gene. The length of the CDR3 is 13 residues. In germline, CDR1 is MNHEY, CDR2 SMNVEV (reference sequence). The CDR3 DNA follows: TGTGCCAGCAGTATGACAGGGCCCGGCGAGCAGTACTTC. Translated: CASSMTGPGEQYF.

The chain recombines TRBV20-1 with TRBJ2-1, with 9 nucleotides matching TRBD2. Per germline, CDR1 DFQATT and CDR2 SNEGSKA (reference sequence). Trimming at V came to 3 bases and at J to 5 bases, leaving 14 bases not matched to a gene. The CDR3 consists of 17 residues. The CDR3 loop is CSASIYPGTSTHNEQFF. For the CDR3, the DNA is TGCAGTGCTAGTATTTACCCCGGGACTAGCACCCACAATGAGCAGTTCTTC.

The chain couples TRBV27 to TRBJ2-3; D remains ambiguous. The CDR3 sequence is 14 residues long. The ends were cut back, 5 bases at V and 2 bases at J, with 11 bases in the middle. Germline V lookup: CDR1 MNHEY, CDR2 SMNVEV (reference sequence). This chain's CDR3 is CASSLRAHTDTQYF. DNA of the CDR3: TGTGCCAGCAGTCTCCGGGCTCACACAGATACGCAGTATTTT.

The rearrangement links TRBV11-2 to TRBJ1-2; D may be TRBD1 (5 bases). Germline V gene data show CDR1 as SGHAT and CDR2 as FQNNGV. CDR3 length equals 11 residues. V was cut by 3 bases and J by 10 bases, with 9 bases left in between. The CDR3 DNA is TGTGCCAGCAGCTTTGACAGAGACTACACCTTC. Translated, it gives CASSFDRDYTF.

The chain carries TRBV5-1 and TRBJ1-2, with D unclear. The CDR3 is made up of 12 amino acids. Trimming stripped 4 bases from V and 8 bases from J, with 12 bases between. Germline-derived CDR1 and CDR2 are SGHRS and YFSETQ. In nucleotides, the CDR3 is TGCGCCAGCAGCCCCGACTTTGGGGGCTACACCTTC. It codes for CASSPDFGGYTF.

The chain joins TRBV5-6 to TRBJ2-1, with D hard to call. Germline CDR1 SGHDT, CDR2 YYEEEE. Trimming removed 0 bases from V and 4 bases from J, with 5 bases in between. CDR3 size: 13 residues. The CDR3 nucleotides read TGTGCCAGCAGCTTGGATCGGTACAATGAGCAGTTCTTC. Encoded protein: CASSLDRYNEQFF.

The V and J genes are TRBV4-3 and TRBJ2-7, with D perhaps TRBD1 (5 bases). CDR1 and CDR2 from the germline V gene are LGHNA and YSLEER. Deletions cut 0 bases from V and 2 bases from J, with 14 bases between. The CDR3 runs to 16 residues. CDR3 in amino acids: CASSQDIDRLPYEQYF. CDR3 DNA sequence: TGCGCCAGCAGCCAAGATATCGACAGATTACCCTACGAGCAGTACTTC.

This chain connects TRBV5-4 to TRBJ2-1, with a possible D match to TRBD1 (5 bases). The ends were cut back, 3 bases at V and 2 bases at J, with 12 bases in the middle. Germline V gene sequence: CDR1 SGHNT, CDR2 YYREEE (reference sequence). The CDR3 totals 15 residues. CDR3 amino acids: CASSWSQGPYNEQFF. As DNA, the CDR3 is TGTGCCAGCAGCTGGAGCCAGGGCCCCTACAATGAGCAGTTCTTC. The entire variable domain, with the rest obtained from reference TRBV5-4 and TRBJ2-1, is as follows: ETGVTQSPTHLIKTRGQQVTLRCSSQSGHNTVSWYQQALGQGPQFIFQYYREEENGRGNFPPRFSGLQFPNYSSELNVNALELDDSALYLCASSWSQGPYNEQFFGPGTRLTVL.